These 7 T cell receptor beta chains came from one sample sequenced in a study of blood T cell repertoires in COVID-19. The repertoire was sequenced with immunoSEQ multiplex PCR; TCRdb's copy has only in-frame clones and lacks some. In the table there are 100,000 to 150,000 clones, about 80% of which are singletons. What was sequenced was peripheral blood. Source of these receptors: a woman aged 45-65 years with acute or convalescent COVID-19.

V and J are TRBV11-2 and TRBJ1-2; 8 bases are a match to TRBD1. Germline V lookup: CDR1 SGHAT, CDR2 FQNNGV. CDR3 length equals 16 residues. Losses at the gene ends were 2 bases for V and 2 bases for J; bases not matched to a gene: 7. This CDR3 reads CASSLRPDRANYGYTF. CDR3 nucleotides: TGTGCCAGCAGCTTAAGGCCGGACAGGGCGAACTATGGCTACACCTTC. Full variable domain (outside the CDR3, taken from reference TRBV11-2 and TRBJ1-2): EAGVAQSPRYKIIEKRQSVAFWCNPISGHATLYWYQQILGQGPKLLIQFQNNGVVDDSQLPKDRFSAERLKGVDSTLKIQPAKLEDSAVYLCASSLRPDRANYGYTFGSGTRLTVV.

The genes are TRBV29-1 and TRBJ2-6; D might be TRBD1 (6 bases). The CDR3 runs 14 residues. In germline, CDR1 is SQVTM, CDR2 ANQGSEA. The V end was cut by 6 bases, the J end by 2 bases, with 11 bases between. For the CDR3, the DNA is TGCAGCGTGCAGGGGTATGCTGGGGCCAACGTCCTGACTTTC. Translated: CSVQGYAGANVLTF.

V usage is TRBV3-1 (or the pseudogene TRBV3-2) and J usage is TRBJ1-3, with TRBD1 identical over 8 bases. The V segment lost 3 bases and the J segment 2 bases; nucleotides outside the gene matches: 0. Germline lookup yields CDR1 LGHDT and CDR2 YNNKEL (reference sequence). This CDR3 contains 14 residues. The CDR3 here is CASSQDRAGNTIYF. In DNA form, the CDR3 reads TGTGCCAGCAGCCAGGACAGGGCTGGAAACACCATATATTTT.

In its sample, this clone was seen a few times. This sequence joins TRBV6-1 and TRBJ1-6; D ambiguous. The germline V gene encodes CDR1 MNHNS and CDR2 SASEGT. This CDR3 is 15 amino acids long. The ends were cut back, 1 base at V and 7 bases at J, with 11 bases in the middle. In nucleotides, the CDR3 is TGTGCCAGCAGTGAAGTGCGGGGTGGAAATTCACCCCTCCACTTT. It encodes CASSEVRGGNSPLHF.

This sequence joins TRBV19 and TRBJ1-1; a weak D match, TRBD1 (6 bases). From germline, CDR1 is LNHDA and CDR2 SQIVND (reference sequence). Trimming cost V 7 bases and J 1 base, with 16 bases left between them. This CDR3 spans 15 amino acids. CDR3 coding DNA: TGTGCCAGTACCAAACAGGGTACGGGGAACACTGAAGCTTTCTTT. This encodes CASTKQGTGNTEAFF.

This clone was detected only a few times. The rearrangement joins TRBV11-2 to TRBJ1-2, with 9 bases lining up with TRBD1. Germline V gene data show CDR1 as SGHAT and CDR2 as FQNNGV. V lost 5 bases, J lost 7 bases, and 8 bases stayed unmatched. The CDR3 runs to 14 residues. Here the CDR3 reads CASSQNRDRVGYTF. CDR3 in DNA: TGTGCCAGCAGCCAAAACCGGGACAGGGTTGGCTACACCTTC.

CDR3 sequence reads: CATRTSGVPTDTQYF. CDR3 sequence (DNA): TGTGCCACTCGGACTAGCGGGGTCCCCACAGATACGCAGTATTTT. This chain links TRBV2 with TRBJ2-3; TRBD2 matches 12 bases. The V gene's germline CDR1 is SNHLY and CDR2 FYNNEI. V lost 10 bases, J lost 2 bases, and 7 bases stayed unmatched. CDR3 length: 15 residues. The entire variable domain, with the rest obtained from reference TRBV2 and TRBJ2-3, is as follows: EPEVTQTPSHQVTQMGQEVILRCVPISNHLYFYWYRQILGQKVEFLVSFYNNEISEKSEIFDDQFSVERPDGSNFTLKIRSTKLEDSAMYFCATRTSGVPTDTQYFGPGTRLTVL.